This T cell receptor (beta chain) is from a study of cytomegalovirus exposure and HLA in healthy donors. Across the study: An early data release held 70 million to 90 million unique TCRs from HLA-typed donors. The Caucasian-associated ancestry cluster held roughly 81% of roughly 370 genotyped donors.

General study points: For most TCR beta V segments, an earlier analysis put the productive rate at about 87% or about 30% of the time. Among CMV-associated TCR beta chains, most appeared HLA-restricted in a later analysis.

This PCR relied on a set of 60 Vbeta primers and 13 Jbeta primers. Assay: immunoSEQ multiplex PCR; the TCRdb copy retains only in-frame clones and omits some. The sample records some 140,000 clones, about 76% being singletons. Points on this clone: Its antigen is not identified.

Per germline, CDR1 MNHEY and CDR2 SMNVEV (reference sequence). Losses at the gene ends were 5 bases for V and 5 bases for J; bases not matched to a gene: 7. This CDR3 is built from 14 residues. The TCR comes from a woman aged 40 to 50 in good health and CMV-seronegative. The chain employs TRBV27 and TRBJ2-7, with 9 bases identical to TRBD2. The material sequenced was PBMCs. CDR3 bases: TGTGCCAGCAGTCTCGTAGCGGGGGAGGACGAGCAGTACTTC. Protein: CASSLVAGEDEQYF.